These 20 T cell receptor beta chains came from one sample sequenced in a study of blood T cell repertoires in COVID-19. Generated by immunoSEQ multiplex PCR, the TCRdb table keeps only in-frame clones and is missing some. The table records over 200,000 clones, roughly 80% of them present only once. The sample was peripheral blood. The receptors here all came from an elderly woman with acute or convalescent COVID-19.

The chain has TRBV9 and TRBJ2-5; tentative D call: TRBD2 (6 bases). Germline assignment: CDR1 SGDLS and CDR2 YYNGEE. This CDR3 has 13 residues. The V gene lost 3 bases and the J gene lost 3 bases, with 9 bases spanning the gap. As DNA, the CDR3 is TGTGCCAGCAGCGGGGCGGGAAAAGAGACCCAGTACTTC. This translates into CASSGAGKETQYF.

This clone was observed once. This chain joins TRBV11-2 and TRBJ1-5; the match to TRBD1 covers 9 bases. Germline V gives CDR1 SGHAT, CDR2 FQNNGV. The CDR3 length is 14 residues. J gave up 7 bases and V 1 base, and 2 bases lay outside the gene matches. The CDR3 sequence: CASSLATGGQPQHF. DNA of the CDR3: TGTGCCAGCAGCTTAGCGACAGGGGGGCAGCCCCAGCATTTT.

This chain joins TRBV9 and TRBJ2-2; D not resolved. Trimming took 1 base from V and 4 from J, leaving 8 bases between them. The CDR3 has 14 residues. Germline CDR1 is SGDLS and CDR2 is YYNGEE. The CDR3 here is CASSVITGTGELFF. DNA of the CDR3: TGTGCCAGCAGCGTAATTACGGGCACCGGGGAGCTGTTTTTT.

The CDR3 coding sequence is TGCGCCAGCAGCCGACGTGACAGGGTTGATGAGCAGTACTTC. It codes for CASSRRDRVDEQYF. The chain carries TRBV5-1 and TRBJ2-7; 7 nucleotides agree with TRBD1. CDR1 is SGHRS, CDR2 YFSETQ, per germline. V lost 4 bases to trimming and J lost 7 bases; unmatched junction nucleotides: 11. This CDR3 has 14 residues.

The gene calls are TRBV18 and TRBJ1-4; possible D gene TRBD1, 5 bases. This CDR3 has 12 residues. Trimming pared 5 bases from V and 8 bases from J, leaving 9 bases between. CDR1 is KGHSH, CDR2 LQKENI, per germline. This chain's CDR3 is CASSSDREKLFF. CDR3 bases: TGTGCCAGCTCAAGCGACAGAGAAAAACTGTTTTTT.

The rearrangement joins TRBV6-5 to TRBJ1-6; TRBD1 aligns across 7 bases. The CDR3 loop spans 14 amino acids. The germline CDR1 and CDR2 sequences are MNHEY and SVGAGI. V gave up 6 bases and J gave up 5 bases; unmatched junction bases: 4. CDR3 in DNA: TGTGCCAGCAGATTCGGGACAGATAATTCACCCCTCCACTTT. This encodes CASRFGTDNSPLHF.

This clone was seen more than once but under ten times. The V gene is TRBV2, the J gene TRBJ2-7; tentative D call: TRBD2 (6 bases). Trimming stripped 8 bases from V and 3 bases from J, with 11 bases between. This CDR3 is built from 12 residues. Germline assignment: CDR1 SNHLY and CDR2 FYNNEI. In DNA form, the CDR3 reads TGTGCCAGCGGGGGGTCTAACTACGAGCAGTACTTC. It codes for CASGGSNYEQYF.

This clone was found once. The rearrangement links TRBV5-6 to TRBJ2-2, with 8 bases fitting TRBD2. The CDR3 consists of 18 residues. The V segment lost 0 bases and the J segment 5 bases; nucleotides outside the gene matches: 12. CDR1 is SGHDT, CDR2 YYEEEE, per germline. This chain's CDR3 is CASSLAASSGGRTGELFF. The CDR3, as DNA: TGTGCCAGCAGCTTGGCCGCTAGCTCGGGAGGGAGGACCGGGGAGCTGTTTTTT.

The CDR3 spells CASSLAGGRGSDQPQHF. In DNA form, the CDR3 reads TGTGCCAGCAGCTTGGCCGGAGGCAGGGGTTCGGATCAGCCCCAGCATTTT. The chain links TRBV5-8 to TRBJ1-5; D is possibly TRBD1 (6 bases). This CDR3 comprises 17 residues. V lost 0 bases to trimming and J lost 5 bases, with 18 bases between them. Germline V lookup: CDR1 SGHTS, CDR2 YDEGEE. The whole variable domain, remainder taken from reference TRBV5-8 and TRBJ1-5, is EAGVTQSPTHLIKTRGQQATLRCSPISGHTSVYWYQQALGLGLQFLLWYDEGEERNRGNFPPRFSGRQFPNYSSELNVNALELEDSALYLCASSLAGGRGSDQPQHFGDGTRLSIL.

The CDR3: CASSYLSGVAETQYF. Here the CDR3 DNA reads TGTGCCAGCAGTTACCTCTCGGGAGTCGCAGAGACCCAGTACTTC. This rearrangement joins TRBV6-6 to TRBJ2-5; perhaps TRBD2 as D (6 bases). Germline assignment: CDR1 MNHNY and CDR2 SVGAGI (reference sequence). This CDR3 has 15 residues. Trimming left V 2 bases short and J 4 bases short, with 14 bases between.

This clone was seen ten or more times. The chain recombines TRBV27 with TRBJ1-2, with D hard to call. The CDR3 is 14 amino acids. V lost 5 bases to trimming and J lost 3 bases, with 13 bases between them. Per the germline V gene, CDR1 is MNHEY and CDR2 is SMNVEV (reference sequence). The CDR3 sequence is CASSHNWAYYGYTF. The CDR3 region has the DNA TGTGCCAGCAGTCACAACTGGGCTTACTATGGCTACACCTTC.

This sequence joins TRBV5-4 and TRBJ2-2, with 9 bases matching TRBD1. With 2 bases clipped from V and 6 bases from J, the junction kept 5 bases outside the gene matches. The CDR3 length is 15 residues. Germline CDR1 reads SGHNT; CDR2 reads YYREEE (reference sequence). CDR3 DNA: TGTGCCAGCAGCTTTGGGACAGGGCGGGCCGGGGAGCTGTTTTTT. It encodes CASSFGTGRAGELFF.

Written as DNA, the CDR3 is TGTGCCAGCAGCTCTGGGGGCTCTCCAGCCACAGATACGCAGTATTTT. Amino acid sequence: CASSSGGSPATDTQYF. The chain combines TRBV5-4 with TRBJ2-3; D may be TRBD1 (6 bases). This CDR3 is 16 amino acids long. Germline V gene sequence: CDR1 SGHNT, CDR2 YYREEE (reference sequence). V dropped 3 bases and J dropped 2 bases, with 16 bases sitting between them.

The J gene is TRBJ1-5, the V gene TRBV5-1; possible D gene TRBD1, 5 bases. V lost 7 bases and J lost 7, with 9 bases in between. The CDR3 contains 11 residues. CDR1 and CDR2 from the germline V gene are SGHRS and YFSETQ. DNA for the CDR3: TGCGCCAGCTTTAGGGGACAGCCCCAGCATTTT. It codes for CASFRGQPQHF.

V and J are TRBV19 and TRBJ2-3; tentatively, D is TRBD2 (5 bases). Trimming removed 7 bases at V and 2 bases at J, with 13 bases between. Germline assignment: CDR1 LNHDA and CDR2 SQIVND (reference sequence). CDR3 length: 14 residues. This CDR3 reads CASTSSEFTDTQYF. The CDR3 DNA follows: TGTGCCAGTACGAGTAGCGAGTTCACAGATACGCAGTATTTT.

V gene TRBV2 combines with J gene TRBJ1-1, with 10 bases identical to TRBD1. CDR1 SNHLY and CDR2 FYNNEI come from the germline V gene. There are 15 residues in the CDR3. V shed 3 bases, J shed 3 bases, and the junction held 4 bases outside the gene matches. The CDR3 spells CASSEGQGLYTEAFF. Here the CDR3 DNA reads TGTGCCAGCAGTGAGGGACAGGGGTTGTACACTGAAGCTTTCTTT.

The V gene is TRBV7-9, the J gene TRBJ2-7; TRBD2 matches at 9 bases. The CDR3 extends over 13 amino acids. Germline assignment: CDR1 SEHNR and CDR2 FQNEAQ (reference sequence). J lost 5 bases, V lost 5 bases, and 4 bases had no gene match. Here the CDR3 DNA reads TGTGCCAGCAGCCGGGCGGGAGGGAACGAGCAGTACTTC. Protein: CASSRAGGNEQYF.

As concerns this clone: Other DNA sequences in this specimen translate into the identical CDR3. This chain joins TRBV5-1 and TRBJ2-5, with D perhaps TRBD2 (6 bases). V was cut by 0 bases and J by 4 bases, with 10 bases left in between. The CDR3 is 14 amino acids. CDR1 SGHRS and CDR2 YFSETQ come from the germline V gene. As DNA, the CDR3 is TGCGCCAGCAGCTTGGGGCAGGGAGGAGAGACCCAGTACTTC. It specifies CASSLGQGGETQYF. Full variable domain (outside the CDR3, taken from reference TRBV5-1 and TRBJ2-5): KAGVTQTPRYLIKTRGQQVTLSCSPISGHRSVSWYQQTPGQGLQFLFEYFSETQRNKGNFPGRFSGRQFSNSRSEMNVSTLELGDSALYLCASSLGQGGETQYFGPGTRLLVL.

In this sample, this clone turned up a few times. CDR3 coding DNA: TGTGCCAGCAGTAAATTGACCGGGACAGGGGCTCCTAACTATGGCTACACCTTC. Translated, it gives CASSKLTGTGAPNYGYTF. V is TRBV2 and J is TRBJ1-2, with TRBD1 identical over 10 bases. The CDR3 has 18 residues. V lost 5 bases to trimming and J lost 0 bases; unmatched junction nucleotides: 12. The germline V gene encodes CDR1 SNHLY and CDR2 FYNNEI.

The count of this clone is one. The rearrangement joins TRBV2 to TRBJ2-6, with a tentative D call TRBD1 (5 bases). CDR1 SNHLY and CDR2 FYNNEI come from the germline V gene. The CDR3 has 17 amino acids. V was clipped by 6 bases and J by 1 base, with 16 bases between them. The CDR3 loop reads CASRPGYGASGANVLTF. CDR3 nucleotide sequence: TGTGCCAGCAGACCGGGTTATGGGGCGTCTGGGGCCAACGTCCTGACTTTC. Combining the CDR3 with reference TRBV2 and TRBJ2-6 gives the whole variable domain EPEVTQTPSHQVTQMGQEVILRCVPISNHLYFYWYRQILGQKVEFLVSFYNNEISEKSEIFDDQFSVERPDGSNFTLKIRSTKLEDSAMYFCASRPGYGASGANVLTFGAGSRLTVL.